This T cell receptor beta chain was identified during a study of blood T cell repertoires in COVID-19. Assay: immunoSEQ multiplex PCR; the TCRdb copy retains only in-frame clones and omits some. The repertoire consists of roughly 380,000 clones, with around nine tenths occurring once and the leading ten covering 3% to 4.5%. Unmatched junction bases numbered 7, after V lost 3 bases and J lost 5 bases. Germline CDR1 is MDHEN and CDR2 is SYDVKM. The CDR3 contains 14 residues. The chain recombines TRBV28 with TRBJ2-7, with 7 positions matching TRBD1. The sequence came from a woman aged 60 to 75 with COVID-19, enrolled during active disease. The sample taken for sequencing was peripheral blood. As DNA, the CDR3 is TGTGCCAGCAGTTTCCAACAGGGGTCTAACGAGCAGTACTTC. Its protein is CASSFQQGSNEQYF.